Listed below are T cell receptor beta chains from one sample, sequenced in a study of T cells in Graves' hyperthyroidism and ophthalmopathy. Using its own MiXCR run on the multiplex PCR reads, TCRdb lists one record per CDR3 protein. Counted here are 400,000 to 600,000 distinct CDR3 sequences, 15% to 20% occurring once; the ten biggest clones make up less than 30%. Sequencing used blood. These receptors came from a woman between 25 and 40 years old with Graves' ophthalmopathy. The CDR3 runs from the conserved cysteine through the conserved F or W. D genes are given only for firm matches. Not all rows give a size; the values are once, few, many and, for expanded clones, a class.

many	TRBD2	TRBJ2-7	TRBV20-1	TGCAGCGGACTAGCGGGAAGAAACGAGCAGTACTTC	CSGLAGRNEQYF
-	TRBD2	TRBJ2-3	TRBV24-1	TGTGCCACCAGTGATCAAACTAGCGGGAGCGGAGATACGCAGTATTTT	CATSDQTSGSGDTQYF
few	-	TRBJ1-1	TRBV7-2	TGTGCCAGCAGCTTCGACATTGGGGGAACTGAAGCTTTCTTT	CASSFDIGGTEAFF
many	TRBD1	TRBJ2-1	TRBV20-1	TGCAGTGCGCACAATCTCCGGGACAGGAGCAATGAGCAGTTCTTC	CSAHNLRDRSNEQFF
-	-	TRBJ1-2	TRBV30	TGTGCCTGGAGTGTATGGGGGTATGGCTACACCTTC	CAWSVWGYGYTF
few	-	TRBJ2-3	TRBV28	TGTGCCAGCCAGGAGGCTTCTAGCACAGATACGCAGTATTTT	CASQEASSTDTQYF
many	-	TRBJ2-1	TRBV7-2	TGTGCCAGCAGCTTCTCGGGAGCCTACAATGAGCAGTTCTTC	CASSFSGAYNEQFF
few	-	TRBJ2-3	TRBV6-2/TRBV6-3	TGTGCCAGCAGTTACTCGGGAGCGTCCCAGTATTTT	CASSYSGASQYF
-	-	TRBJ2-2	TRBV28	TGTGCCAGCAGTTTATCGGGGTGGGGCACCGGGGAGCTGTTTTTT	CASSLSGWGTGELFF
many	-	TRBJ2-2	TRBV5-1	TGTGCCAGCAGCTTGGGCAACACCGGGGAGCTGTTTTTT	CASSLGNTGELFF
many	TRBD1	TRBJ2-5	TRBV28	TGTGCCAGCAGTTTTTTCGGGACAGAAGAGACCCAGTACTTC	CASSFFGTEETQYF
few	-	TRBJ2-5	TRBV29-1	TGCAGCGTTGGTTTCACAGTAGGGGAGACCCAGTACTTC	CSVGFTVGETQYF
few	-	TRBJ1-3	TRBV2	TGTGCCAGCAGTGACCCGGTTCTCTCTGGAAACACCATATATTTT	CASSDPVLSGNTIYF
many	-	TRBJ1-1	TRBV12-3/TRBV12-4	TGTGCCAGCAGTCCTTATTTATACGAAGCTTTCTTT	CASSPYLYEAFF
-	TRBD1	TRBJ2-2	TRBV7-2	TGTGCCAGCAGATCGGGACAGTCTCGCCGGGAGCTGTTTTTT	CASRSGQSRRELFF
many	TRBD1	TRBJ2-7	TRBV28	TGTGCCAGCAGTTCAAGGGGGCAGGGAAGCTGCGAGCAGTACTTC	CASSSRGQGSCEQYF
few	-	TRBJ2-7	TRBV20-1	TGCAGTATCAAAAGAGGGACCGATTACTACGAGCAGTACTTC	CSIKRGTDYYEQYF
-	TRBD2	TRBJ2-1	TRBV7-2	TGTGCCAGCAGCTTAGTGACTAGCGGGATCACCTACAATGAGCAGTTCTTC	CASSLVTSGITYNEQFF
-	-	TRBJ2-5	TRBV5-4	TGTGCCAGCAGCGCGTTAGGGATGAGCCAAGAGACCCAGTACTTC	CASSALGMSQETQYF
many	-	TRBJ2-7	TRBV7-2	TGTGCCAGCAGCGCAGGGTCGCCTAGGTGGTACGAGCAGTACTTC	CASSAGSPRWYEQYF
many	-	TRBJ2-5	TRBV3-1	TGTGCCAGCAGCCGTATGGGTCGCCAAGAGACCCAGTACTTC	CASSRMGRQETQYF
-	-	TRBJ1-6	TRBV10-3	TGTGCCATCAGCGGTATTGCGGGTCCCAGTTCACCCCTCCACTTT	CAISGIAGPSSPLHF
few	-	TRBJ2-7	TRBV6-1	TGTGCCAGCAGCGTGGGCAGGGTATCCTACGAGCAGTACTTC	CASSVGRVSYEQYF
-	TRBD2	TRBJ2-3	TRBV20-1	TGCAGTGCGTGGACTAGCGGGAGCCCAGATACGCAGTATTTT	CSAWTSGSPDTQYF
-	TRBD2	TRBJ2-3	TRBV6-2/TRBV6-3	TGTGCCTGCGCTCTAGCGGGAGGGGTAGATACGCAGTATTTT	CACALAGGVDTQYF
many	TRBD1	TRBJ2-2	TRBV6-1	TGTGCCAGCAGTGAAGGCAGGGGGACCGGGGAGCTGTTTTTT	CASSEGRGTGELFF
many	TRBD1	TRBJ1-5	TRBV5-8	TGTGCCAGCAGCCTGGGACAGGGGGCTCTGCAGGATCAGCCCCAGCATTTT	CASSLGQGALQDQPQHF
many	TRBD2	TRBJ2-7	TRBV20-1	TGCAGTGCTGGGACTAGCGGGAGGCAGTACTTC	CSAGTSGRQYF
many	-	TRBJ2-7	TRBV20-1	TGCAGTGCAAAGAACGGACGGGGAGGTCACGAGCAGTACTTC	CSAKNGRGGHEQYF
many	-	TRBJ1-1	TRBV9	TGTGCCAGCAGCGTAGCGTTCGTGGTGAACACTGAAGCTTTCTTT	CASSVAFVVNTEAFF
few	-	TRBJ1-6	TRBV9	TGTGCCAGCAGCGTAGGGGATGGTCCCCTCCACTTT	CASSVGDGPLHF
few	-	TRBJ1-2	TRBV27	TGTGCCAGCAGTTCCCTCGGGCCTATCAGGGAAGACTATGGCTACACCTTC	CASSSLGPIREDYGYTF
-	TRBD2	TRBJ2-7	TRBV29-1	TGCAGCGCCCATAGCGGGAGTATAGACGAGCAGTACTTC	CSAHSGSIDEQYF
-	-	TRBJ2-7	TRBV6-1	TGTGCCAGCGGGTCTGACGTCACACAAATATCAGAGCAGTACTTC	CASGSDVTQISEQYF
-	-	TRBJ1-1	TRBV7-9	TGTGCCAGCAGCTTAAAGGGTGGGGCGTCGGGCACTGAAGCTTTCTTT	CASSLKGGASGTEAFF
-	TRBD2	TRBJ2-7	TRBV6-9	TGTGCCAGCAGTTACAGTCCGGGCGGGAGCTCCTACGAGCAGTACTTC	CASSYSPGGSSYEQYF
few	-	TRBJ2-1	TRBV7-9	TGTGCCAGCAGCTTAGTTCTGGGTGGGCGCTACAATGAGCAGTTCTTC	CASSLVLGGRYNEQFF
many	-	TRBJ1-1	TRBV20-1	TGCAGTGCTAGTCGCGGCGCCGGGAACACTGAAGCTTTCTTT	CSASRGAGNTEAFF
-	TRBD1	TRBJ1-2	TRBV2	TGTGCCAGCAGTCCCGGGACAGGGGCCGTGAATGGCTACACCTTC	CASSPGTGAVNGYTF
-	-	TRBJ1-5	TRBV29-1	TGCAGCGTCGTGGACAGAAGCAATCAGCCCCAGCATTTT	CSVVDRSNQPQHF
many	-	TRBJ1-4	TRBV2	TGTGCCACCCGGACAGCCTTTAATGAAAAACTGTTTTTT	CATRTAFNEKLFF
-	-	TRBJ2-7	TRBV25-1	TGTGCCAGCAGTCATAGAGGGCTCGACGAGCAGTACTTC	CASSHRGLDEQYF
many	TRBD2	TRBJ2-3	TRBV7-2	TGTGCCAGCAGCCTTACTAGCGGGAGAAGTTCAGATACGCAGTATTTT	CASSLTSGRSSDTQYF
many	-	TRBJ1-6	TRBV7-2	TGTGCCAGCAGCTTAGCTGAGGAACCCCTCCACTTT	CASSLAEEPLHF
few	-	TRBJ2-1	TRBV3-1	TGTGCCAGCAGCCAAGACTTAGCCCGGGAGCACAATGAGCAGTTCTTC	CASSQDLAREHNEQFF
many	-	TRBJ2-3	TRBV5-6	TGTGCCAGCAGCTTGGTGACGGGAGCGGGAGATACGCAGTATTTT	CASSLVTGAGDTQYF
-	TRBD1	TRBJ2-1	TRBV19	TGTGCCAGTAGTATAATCATTCCGGAGTCGGGGACAGGGGGCTACAATGAGCAGTTCTTC	CASSIIIPESGTGGYNEQFF